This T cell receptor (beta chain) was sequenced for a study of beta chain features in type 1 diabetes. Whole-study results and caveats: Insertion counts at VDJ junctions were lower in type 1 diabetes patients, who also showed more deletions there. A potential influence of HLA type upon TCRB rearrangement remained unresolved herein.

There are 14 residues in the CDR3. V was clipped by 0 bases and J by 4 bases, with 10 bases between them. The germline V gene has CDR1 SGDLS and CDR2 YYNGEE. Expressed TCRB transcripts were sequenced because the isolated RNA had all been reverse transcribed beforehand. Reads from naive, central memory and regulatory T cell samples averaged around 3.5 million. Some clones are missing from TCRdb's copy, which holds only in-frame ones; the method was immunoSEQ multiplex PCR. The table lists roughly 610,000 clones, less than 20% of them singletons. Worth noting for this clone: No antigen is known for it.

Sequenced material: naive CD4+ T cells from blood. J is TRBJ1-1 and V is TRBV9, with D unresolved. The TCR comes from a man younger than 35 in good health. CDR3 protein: CASSVAGRGTEAFF. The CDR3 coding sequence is TGTGCCAGCAGCGTAGCCGGGAGAGGCACTGAAGCTTTCTTT.